This T cell receptor (beta chain) originates from a study of T cells in Graves' hyperthyroidism and ophthalmopathy. For the study at large: Any treatment followed the collection of peripheral blood at initial diagnosis.

Amplified TCR beta CDR3 regions came from RNA transcripts. The TCR CDR3 first-round RT-PCR relied on the HTBI primer set. TCRdb used MiXCR to reprocess the multiplex PCR reads, holding one entry per CDR3 protein. The sample contains about 640,000 distinct CDR3 sequences, under 25% of which appear only once. This clonotype has ten or more counts. The CDR3 contains 15 residues. Germline V gene lookup returns CDR1 SGHRS and CDR2 YFSETQ. With 2 bases removed from V and 3 bases from J, the gap between germline ends came to 11 bases. Diagnostic decisions used clinical symptoms, serum thyroxine and TRAb, thyroid ultrasound and orbital computed tomography.

The receptor comes from a man aged 25-45 years with Graves' ophthalmopathy. The chain links TRBV5-1 to TRBJ2-2; a possible D gene is TRBD2 (6 bases). Material for sequencing was blood. The CDR3 region has the DNA TGCGCCAGCAGCTTCGGGGGAAGAGACACCGGGGAGCTGTTTTTT. As protein: CASSFGGRDTGELFF.